This TCR beta chain originates from a study of OX40 agonist ivuxolimab in advanced cancers. Study as a whole: While on treatment, patients had intravenous ivuxolimab at 0.01 to 10 mg/kg every 2 weeks.

Regarding the study as a whole: The study found among the lowest clonal expansion in partial responders at 0.1-3.0 mg/kg. At 0.1 to 3.0 mg/kg and by week 6, CD4+ and CD8+ T cells in the blood had expanded clonally. Mean expanded clone counts were higher in CD8+ than CD4+ T cells.

About this clone itself: Its antigen remains unidentified.

Some clones are missing from TCRdb's copy, which holds only in-frame ones; the method was immunoSEQ multiplex PCR. Among tens of thousands of clones, over 80% were seen once, and the ten largest hold roughly 0.85%. The CDR3 runs to 13 residues. Trimming shortened V by 4 bases and J by 3 bases, and 8 bases separated the two germline ends. Per germline, CDR1 SGHRS and CDR2 YFSETQ. The TCR comes from an adult with an advanced solid tumor such as melanoma, head and neck, liver or kidney cancer. The material sequenced was CD4+ or CD8+ T cells sorted from blood, taken in a trial of the OX40 agonist ivuxolimab. V and J are TRBV5-1 and TRBJ1-5; D not certain. The CDR3 sequence is CASSEAVNQPQHF. As DNA, the CDR3 is TGCGCCAGCAGCGAGGCGGTCAATCAGCCCCAGCATTTT.